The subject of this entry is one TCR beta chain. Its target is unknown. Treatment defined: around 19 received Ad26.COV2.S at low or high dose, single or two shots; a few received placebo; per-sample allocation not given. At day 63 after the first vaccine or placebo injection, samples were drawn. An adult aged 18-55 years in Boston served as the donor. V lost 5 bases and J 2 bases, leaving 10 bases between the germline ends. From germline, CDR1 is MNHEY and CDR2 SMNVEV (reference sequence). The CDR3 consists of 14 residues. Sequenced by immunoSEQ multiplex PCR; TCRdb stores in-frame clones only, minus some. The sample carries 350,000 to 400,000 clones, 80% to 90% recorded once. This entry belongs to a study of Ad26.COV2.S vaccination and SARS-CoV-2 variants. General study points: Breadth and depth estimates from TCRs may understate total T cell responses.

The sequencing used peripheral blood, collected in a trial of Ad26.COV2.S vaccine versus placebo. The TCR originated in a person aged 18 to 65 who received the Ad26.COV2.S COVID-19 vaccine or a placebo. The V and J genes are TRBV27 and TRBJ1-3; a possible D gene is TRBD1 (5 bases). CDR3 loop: CASSPGTPGNTIYF. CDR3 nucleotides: TGTGCCAGCAGTCCCGGGACTCCTGGAAACACCATATATTTT.